The entry below gives a single TCR beta chain sequence along with its context. Per the original methods: How many nucleated cells were present was estimated from reference gene primer amplification. Using immunoSEQ multiplex PCR, the repertoire was profiled, and TCRdb retains in-frame clones only, with some absent. That table furnishes V, J and clone size, whereas the DNA furnished D and trimming. The data show roughly 80,000 clones, around 79% seen once. This entry is derived from a study of blood T cell repertoires in COVID-19. Overall study: Sources were T cells, B-cell-depleted T cells, or PBMCs; the material itself was cDNA or gDNA.

J was trimmed by 3 bases and V by 3 bases; bases with no gene match: 2. The CDR3 contains 15 residues. Germline values: CDR1 PRHDT, CDR2 FYEKMQ (reference sequence). Material: peripheral blood. The chain couples TRBV13 to TRBJ1-6; the match to TRBD1 covers 7 bases. This receptor was obtained from a man in his fifties with acute or convalescent COVID-19. The CDR3 DNA reads TGTGCCAGCAGCTTGAACAGGGGCTATAATTCACCCCTCCACTTT. Translating it yields CASSLNRGYNSPLHF.